This T cell receptor (beta chain) was observed in a study of T-cell memory formation after mild COVID-19. This clonotype was detected a few times. The CDR3 is 14 residues long. Trimming stripped 0 bases from V and 6 bases from J, with 9 bases between. CDR1 SGHRS and CDR2 YFSETQ come from the germline V gene. 5'RACE, which relied on constant-segment primers, yielded TCR alpha and TCR beta cDNA libraries carrying sample barcodes and UMIs. TCRdb ran MiXCR on the 5' RACE reads and lists one entry per CDR3 protein. The sample consists of approximately 170,000 distinct CDR3 sequences, 10% to 15% of them appearing once.

The sequenced sample consisted of PBMCs or a T cell subset sorted from them (not recorded which). This receptor was taken from a man between 18 and 35 years old who had mild COVID-19 (a few samples of this study predate the infection). Cell type and time point are not known. V is TRBV5-1 and J is TRBJ2-2; D unresolved. CDR3 loop: CASSLESPAGELFF. DNA for the CDR3: TGCGCCAGCAGCTTGGAGTCCCCGGCCGGGGAGCTGTTTTTT. Full variable domain (rest looked up from reference TRBV5-1 and TRBJ2-2): KAGVTQTPRYLIKTRGQQVTLSCSPISGHRSVSWYQQTPGQGLQFLFEYFSETQRNKGNFPGRFSGRQFSNSRSEMNVSTLELGDSALYLCASSLESPAGELFFGEGSRLTVL.